This TCR beta chain was documented in a study of T cell responses to AZD1222 COVID-19 vaccine. Study-level information: Second-dose schedules of about 4 or about 12 weeks were combined. General study results and limits: Donors in the cohort were predominantly white British and more often female, and clonal diversity was possibly underestimated. At 160-218 and 743-854, vaccine-associated CD4 TCRs were dominant, and they spanned spike. Repertoire collection took place solely once the T cell response had peaked.

Germline CDR1 and CDR2: MGHRA and YSYEKL. Trimming left V 4 bases short and J 0 bases short, with 16 bases between. This CDR3 spans 16 amino acids. With regard to this clone: Antigen specificity is unknown.

Produced via immunoSEQ multiplex PCR; TCRdb's table is partial and in-frame only. The table includes roughly 66,000 clones, roughly four fifths detected once. This chain links TRBV4-1 with TRBJ2-7; D might be TRBD2 (5 bases). The input for sequencing was peripheral blood, taken on day 0 of AZD1222 vaccination. The sequence was obtained from an adult in good health. CDR3 in amino acids: CASSPSPSGSSYEQYF. CDR3 sequence (DNA): TGCGCCAGCAGCCCCTCGCCGAGCGGCAGCTCCTACGAGCAGTACTTC.